A single sample is the source of the 29 T cell receptor beta chains below, sequenced in a study of blood T cell repertoires in COVID-19 (dated by TCRdb to 2018 to 2021). Libraries were prepared through the immunoSEQ multiplex PCR assay. TCRdb carries this immuneACCESS record with in-frame sequences only. Its versions omit some clonotypes, under half of them owing to an unresolved V gene in the studies checked, with the rest unexplained. The sample has some 380,000 clones on record, around 87% of them singletons. The top ten clones comprise 1.3% of the sample. Sequencing was done on a sample of PBMCs or T cells enriched from blood (not recorded which). The receptor set was obtained from a man aged 25-40 years who had recovered from COVID-19.

V usage is TRBV25-1 and J usage is TRBJ2-7, with TRBD1 as a possible D gene (6 bases). Trimming removed 7 bases from V and 0 bases from J, with 10 bases in between. This CDR3 region has 13 residues. The germline CDR1 and CDR2 sequences are MGHDK and SYGVNS. Here the CDR3 DNA reads TGTGCCAGCACGGGGACACCCTCCTACGAGCAGTACTTC. Its translation: CASTGTPSYEQYF.

V gene TRBV4-3 combines with J gene TRBJ2-7; unclear D gene. Germline V gene data show CDR1 as LGHNA and CDR2 as YSLEER. V dropped 1 base and J dropped 3 bases, with 7 bases sitting between them. The CDR3 covers 13 residues. The CDR3 sequence: CASSQAPGYEQYF. CDR3 sequence (DNA): TGCGCCAGCAGCCAAGCTCCGGGCTACGAGCAGTACTTC.

V is TRBV6-1 and J is TRBJ1-5, with D uncertain. V dropped 4 bases and J dropped 0 bases, with 19 bases sitting between them. The germline CDR1 and CDR2 sequences are MNHNS and SASEGT. The CDR3 runs to 18 residues. Here the CDR3 reads CASSAARENTYSNQPQHF. CDR3 in DNA: TGTGCCAGCAGTGCTGCAAGGGAGAATACTTATAGCAATCAGCCCCAGCATTTT.

This clone was counted between two and nine times. V and J are TRBV7-8 and TRBJ2-7; D is unclear. Per the germline V gene, CDR1 is SGHVS and CDR2 is FQNEAQ. V gave up 2 bases and J gave up 1 base, with 9 bases separating them. The CDR3 has 14 residues. CDR3 bases: TGTGCCAGCAGCTTAAGTCAGAATTCCTACGAGCAGTACTTC. It specifies CASSLSQNSYEQYF.

In this sample, this clone turned up once. The V call is TRBV7-8, the J call TRBJ1-2; D is undetermined. The CDR3 is made up of 12 amino acids. Germline lookup yields CDR1 SGHVS and CDR2 FQNEAQ. Trimming left V 4 bases short and J 7 bases short, with 10 bases between. Here the CDR3 DNA reads TGTGCCAGCAGCTCGCAACTGTCTGGCTACACCTTC. This sequence encodes CASSSQLSGYTF.

The rearrangement joins TRBV7-2 to TRBJ2-5; TRBD2 matches at 14 bases. This CDR3 is 15 amino acids long. Trimming took 5 bases from V and 8 from J; bases not matched to a gene: 7. Looked up from germline, CDR1 is SGHTA and CDR2 is FQGNSA. In DNA form, the CDR3 reads TGTGCCAGCAGCCCCCGGACTAGCGGGGGGCCAACCCAGTACTTC. Residues: CASSPRTSGGPTQYF. Complete variable domain (other parts from reference TRBV7-2 and TRBJ2-5): GAGVSQSPSNKVTEKGKDVELRCDPISGHTALYWYRQSLGQGLEFLIYFQGNSAPDKSGLPSDRFSAERTGGSVSTLTIQRTQQEDSAVYLCASSPRTSGGPTQYFGPGTRLLVL.

V and J are TRBV11-2 and TRBJ1-6; 7 positions agree with TRBD1. CDR1 and CDR2 from the germline V gene are SGHAT and FQNNGV. The CDR3 covers 14 residues. The J segment lost 8 bases and the V segment lost 6 bases, leaving 7 bases of the junction unmatched. The CDR3 nucleotides read TGTGCCAGCAGGTCACAGGGGTTATATTCACCCCTCCACTTT. Its translation is CASRSQGLYSPLHF. Using reference TRBV11-2 and TRBJ1-6 for the parts outside the CDR3, the full variable domain is EAGVAQSPRYKIIEKRQSVAFWCNPISGHATLYWYQQILGQGPKLLIQFQNNGVVDDSQLPKDRFSAERLKGVDSTLKIQPAKLEDSAVYLCASRSQGLYSPLHFGNGTRLTVT.

V gene TRBV27 combines with J gene TRBJ1-2, with 10 bases that match TRBD1. Looked up from germline, CDR1 is MNHEY and CDR2 is SMNVEV (reference sequence). The length of the CDR3 is 15 residues. V dropped 4 bases and J dropped 8; count of bases not matched to a gene: 10. The CDR3: CASSYRGQGSMGYTF. The CDR3, as DNA: TGTGCCAGCAGTTACCGGGGACAGGGGTCTATGGGCTACACCTTC.

The V call is TRBV19, the J call TRBJ1-5, with D uncertain. V was clipped by 5 bases and J by 6 bases, with 8 bases between them. CDR3 length: 12 amino acids. Germline CDR1 LNHDA, CDR2 SQIVND (reference sequence). The CDR3 loop reads CASSPIGQPQHF. CDR3 DNA: TGTGCCAGTAGTCCTATCGGTCAGCCCCAGCATTTT.

Many counts were recorded for this clone. This rearrangement joins TRBV19 to TRBJ1-1, with D possibly being TRBD1 (5 bases). V gave up 7 bases and J gave up 5 bases, with 23 bases separating them. CDR1 is LNHDA, CDR2 SQIVND, per germline (reference sequence). CDR3 size: 16 residues. DNA of the CDR3: TGTGCCAGTACCGCCCCTGGGAAGGGACTCAGGACTGAAGCTTTCTTT. Encoded protein: CASTAPGKGLRTEAFF.

This clone was observed a single time. The V gene is TRBV9, the J gene TRBJ2-7; 7 nucleotides agree with TRBD2. There are 16 residues in the CDR3. The germline V gene encodes CDR1 SGDLS and CDR2 YYNGEE. Unmatched junction bases numbered 7, after V lost 0 bases and J lost 1 base. This chain's CDR3 is CASSVGGMGGSYEQYF. CDR3 nucleotide sequence: TGTGCCAGCAGCGTAGGTGGTATGGGAGGGTCCTACGAGCAGTACTTC.

The chain joins TRBV12-2 to TRBJ2-1; TRBD1 is taken as the D call from the table, unchecked against the DNA. TRBV12-2 is listed as a pseudogene. This CDR3 region has 15 residues. The CDR3 DNA is TGTGCAAGTCGCTTTCGCTCAGGGGATTACAATGAGCAGTTCTTC. Protein sequence: CASRFRSGDYNEQFF.

The chain has TRBV24-1 and TRBJ2-1; 7 nucleotides match TRBD2. The trim removed 4 bases at V and 2 bases at J, leaving 7 bases unmatched. The CDR3 runs to 16 residues. The V gene's germline CDR1 is KGHDR and CDR2 SFDVKD. DNA of the CDR3: TGTGCCACCAGTGACCGGCGCGGGAGCCCCTACAATGAGCAGTTCTTC. It translates to CATSDRRGSPYNEQFF.

This clone was seen a few times. V usage is TRBV18 and J usage is TRBJ1-4, with 9 bases that match TRBD1. With V trimmed by 0 bases and J by 11 bases, 4 bases remained unmatched. Germline loops: CDR1 KGHSH, CDR2 LQKENI. The CDR3 length is 14 residues. The CDR3 here is CASSPPTGGMKLFF. CDR3 DNA sequence: TGTGCCAGCTCACCACCCACAGGGGGCATGAAACTGTTTTTT.

The CDR3 protein is CASSRGTRTNYGYTF. CDR3 DNA sequence: TGTGCCAGTAGTAGAGGGACACGGACTAACTATGGCTACACCTTC. V and J are TRBV19 and TRBJ1-2; the D gene is possibly TRBD1 (6 bases). The length of the CDR3 is 15 residues. Deletions cut 4 bases from V and 0 bases from J, with 12 bases between. Germline V gene lookup returns CDR1 LNHDA and CDR2 SQIVND (reference sequence).

This chain connects TRBV21-1 to TRBJ1-5; the D call in the table, TRBD1, was not verified against the DNA. TRBV21-1 is designated a pseudogene. The CDR3 is 16 amino acids. The CDR3 sequence is CASSPWRTDSNQPQHF. The DNA of the CDR3 is TGTGCCAGCAGCCCCTGGAGGACAGATAGCAATCAGCCCCAGCATTTT.

As concerns this clone: The same CDR3 also results from other DNA sequences found in this sample. The chain employs TRBV11-2 and TRBJ1-1; D remains unclear. Germline V gives CDR1 SGHAT, CDR2 FQNNGV. There are 11 residues in the CDR3. V lost 2 bases to trimming and J lost 6 bases, with 4 bases between them. DNA for the CDR3: TGTGCCAGCAGCTTACGGGCTGAAGCTTTCTTT. The encoded protein is CASSLRAEAFF.

The CDR3 loop reads CASSQDPGPQHF. The DNA of the CDR3 is TGTGCCAGCAGCCAAGATCCAGGGCCCCAGCATTTT. The chain has TRBV3-1 (or the pseudogene TRBV3-2) and TRBJ1-5; D is unclear. The CDR3 runs 12 residues. Trimming pared 0 bases from V and 9 bases from J, leaving 6 bases between. The V gene's germline CDR1 is LGHDT and CDR2 YNNKEL (reference sequence).

This clone has a single count. The genes are TRBV10-2 and TRBJ1-3; perhaps TRBD1 as D (5 bases). Germline lookup yields CDR1 WSHSY and CDR2 SAAADI. Trimming stripped 2 bases from V and 1 base from J, with 9 bases between. The CDR3 loop spans 15 amino acids. CDR3 residues: CASSEPQGSGNTIYF. For the CDR3, the DNA is TGCGCCAGCAGTGAGCCCCAGGGATCTGGAAACACCATATATTTT.

The chain combines TRBV5-1 with TRBJ1-4; no clear D. With 0 bases removed from V and 10 bases from J, the gap between germline ends came to 10 bases. The germline V gene encodes CDR1 SGHRS and CDR2 YFSETQ. The CDR3 extends over 13 amino acids. The CDR3, as DNA: TGCGCCAGCAGCTTGGCCGGAGTTGGAAAACTGTTTTTT. This encodes CASSLAGVGKLFF.

This clone appeared once. The V call is TRBV6-5, the J call TRBJ2-2; perhaps TRBD2 as D (6 bases). The CDR3 consists of 15 residues. From germline, CDR1 is MNHEY and CDR2 SVGAGI. The germline V and J ends were trimmed by 2 bases and 5 bases, with 12 bases remaining between them. CDR3 residues: CASSYPLGGTGELFF. In DNA form, the CDR3 reads TGTGCCAGCAGTTACCCCCTCGGAGGGACCGGGGAGCTGTTTTTT.

This clone has more than one count but fewer than ten. The rearrangement joins TRBV7-2 to TRBJ2-2; maybe TRBD2 (6 bases). The CDR3 runs 15 residues. The germline V gene has CDR1 SGHTA and CDR2 FQGNSA. With 5 bases removed from V and 1 base from J, the gap between germline ends came to 11 bases. The CDR3 loop is CASSPGGENTGELFF. CDR3 nucleotides: TGTGCCAGCAGCCCCGGAGGGGAGAACACCGGGGAGCTGTTTTTT. The whole variable domain, filled in from reference TRBV7-2 and TRBJ2-2, reads GAGVSQSPSNKVTEKGKDVELRCDPISGHTALYWYRQSLGQGLEFLIYFQGNSAPDKSGLPSDRFSAERTGGSVSTLTIQRTQQEDSAVYLCASSPGGENTGELFFGEGSRLTVL.

This chain connects TRBV10-3 to TRBJ1-2; perhaps TRBD1 as D (5 bases). Germline CDR1 reads ENHRY; CDR2 reads SYGVKD. This CDR3 region has 13 residues. V lost 4 bases and J lost 5, with 11 bases in between. The CDR3 reads CAISGTGGYGYTF. The CDR3 bases are TGTGCCATCAGTGGGACGGGGGGGTATGGCTACACCTTC.

V gene TRBV5-1 combines with J gene TRBJ2-7; D perhaps matches TRBD2 (6 bases). The CDR3 extends over 11 amino acids. CDR1 SGHRS and CDR2 YFSETQ come from the germline V gene. Trimming cost V 4 bases and J 4 bases, with 6 bases left between them. The CDR3, as DNA: TGCGCCAGCAGCGGGGGGTACGAGCAGTACTTC. Its translation is CASSGGYEQYF. Using reference TRBV5-1 and TRBJ2-7 for the parts outside the CDR3, the full variable domain is KAGVTQTPRYLIKTRGQQVTLSCSPISGHRSVSWYQQTPGQGLQFLFEYFSETQRNKGNFPGRFSGRQFSNSRSEMNVSTLELGDSALYLCASSGGYEQYFGPGTRLTVT.

The rearrangement joins TRBV10-3 to TRBJ2-7; D remains unclear. V gave up 0 bases and J gave up 3 bases, with 6 bases separating them. This CDR3 spans 13 amino acids. Germline values: CDR1 ENHRY, CDR2 SYGVKD. The chain's CDR3 is CAISESGSYEQYF. In DNA form, the CDR3 reads TGTGCCATCAGTGAGTCTGGCAGCTACGAGCAGTACTTC.

This chain links TRBV7-9 with TRBJ2-1; 10 bases map to TRBD2. The germline CDR1 and CDR2 sequences are SEHNR and FQNEAQ (reference sequence). The CDR3 totals 16 residues. Trimming cost V 1 base and J 6 bases; bases outside gene matches: 6. The CDR3 sequence is CASSLVLAGAFNEQFF. The CDR3 bases are TGTGCCAGCAGCTTAGTCCTAGCGGGGGCGTTCAATGAGCAGTTCTTC.

The chain recombines TRBV29-1 with TRBJ2-2, with TRBD2 matching over 14 bases. Germline CDR1 reads SQVTM; CDR2 reads ANQGSEA. CDR3 size: 17 residues. The trim removed 5 bases at V and 9 bases at J, leaving 14 bases unmatched. CDR3 sequence (DNA): TGCAGCGTTTCTCCCGGGACTAGCGGGGGTACCAGCCGGGAGCTGTTTTTT. It is translated as CSVSPGTSGGTSRELFF.

The genes are TRBV7-2 and TRBJ2-1; TRBD1 agrees at 8 bases. The V segment lost 5 bases and the J segment 6 bases; nucleotides outside the gene matches: 6. The germline CDR1 and CDR2 sequences are SGHTA and FQGNSA. This CDR3 spans 14 amino acids. The CDR3 region has the DNA TGTGCCAGCAGCCCCGGACAGGGTGTCAATGAGCAGTTCTTC. This translates into CASSPGQGVNEQFF.

CDR3 sequence reads: CASSHQKTGTGRETQYF. The CDR3 nucleotides are TGTGCCAGCAGCCACCAAAAAACCGGGACAGGGAGAGAGACCCAGTACTTC. The V and J genes are TRBV3-1 (or the pseudogene TRBV3-2) and TRBJ2-5, with 9 bases identical to TRBD1. V was pared by 3 bases and J by 4 bases, with 12 bases of the junction left unmatched. CDR1 is LGHDT and CDR2 is YNNKEL in the germline V gene (reference sequence). This CDR3 spans 17 amino acids.